The 26 T cell receptor beta chains reported below all come from one sample, sequenced in a study of T-cell memory formation after mild COVID-19. A single record per CDR3 protein comes from TCRdb applying MiXCR to the 5' RACE reads. The data show 150,000 to 200,000 distinct CDR3 sequences, about 22% seen once. Material: PBMCs or a T cell subset sorted from them (not recorded which). The receptors originated from an adult woman who had mild COVID-19 (a few samples of this study predate the infection). Cell type and time point are not known.

This clonotype appeared a few times. The rearrangement joins TRBV7-2 to TRBJ1-5, with 9 bases fitting TRBD1. The J segment lost 6 bases and the V segment lost 4 bases, leaving 4 bases of the junction unmatched. The V gene's germline CDR1 is SGHTA and CDR2 FQGNSA. The CDR3 has 14 amino acids. The CDR3 bases are TGTGCCAGCAGCTCGACAGGGGGGCCTCAGCCCCAGCATTTT. It yields the protein CASSSTGGPQPQHF.

In this sample, this clonotype turned up a few times. The rearrangement joins TRBV6-4 to TRBJ2-1, with 11 bases identical to TRBD2. The V gene's germline CDR1 is MRHNA and CDR2 SNTAGT. The CDR3 has 16 residues. J was trimmed by 3 bases and V by 3 bases; bases with no gene match: 4. The CDR3 DNA reads TGTGCCAGCAGTGAGGGACTAGCGGATCTCTACAATGAGCAGTTCTTC. Translating it yields CASSEGLADLYNEQFF.

This clonotype was found a few times. The J gene is TRBJ1-2, the V gene TRBV12-3 or TRBV12-4; 10 bases are shared with TRBD1. Losses at the gene ends were 7 bases for V and 6 bases for J; bases not matched to a gene: 5. CDR3 size: 13 residues. The CDR3 is CASNSGTGDGYTF. CDR3 sequence (DNA): TGTGCCAGCAACTCCGGGACAGGGGATGGCTACACCTTC.

This clonotype was detected only a few times. The CDR3 loop reads CASSQEGLRAQETQYF. The CDR3 DNA is TGCGCCAGCAGCCAAGAGGGACTTAGGGCTCAAGAGACCCAGTACTTC. The rearrangement uses TRBV4-1 and TRBJ2-5; maybe TRBD2 (6 bases). The V gene's germline CDR1 is MGHRA and CDR2 YSYEKL. The germline V and J ends were trimmed by 0 bases and 2 bases, with 13 bases remaining between them. There are 16 residues in the CDR3.

This clonotype was counted ten times or more. The genes are TRBV2 and TRBJ2-7, with 7 bases matching TRBD1. Losses at the gene ends were 2 bases for V and 3 bases for J; bases not matched to a gene: 7. The V gene's germline CDR1 is SNHLY and CDR2 FYNNEI. This CDR3 contains 15 residues. The chain's CDR3 is CASSEYQGVVYEQYF. The CDR3 nucleotides read TGTGCCAGCAGTGAATATCAGGGGGTAGTCTACGAGCAGTACTTC.

In its sample, this clonotype was seen a few times. The chain carries TRBV12-3 or TRBV12-4 and TRBJ1-1, with D maybe TRBD1 (6 bases). The CDR3 contains 13 residues. V lost 7 bases, J lost 4 bases, and 13 bases lay in between. Written as DNA, the CDR3 is TGTGCCAGCAATCCGGGACACCCCACTGAAGCTTTCTTT. Translated, it gives CASNPGHPTEAFF.

This clonotype was seen more than once but under ten times. The chain's CDR3 is CASSLRGVNQPQHF. The CDR3 DNA sequence: TGTGCCAGCAGCTTACGGGGGGTTAATCAGCCCCAGCATTTT. The chain has TRBV13 and TRBJ1-5; tentatively, D is TRBD1 (5 bases). CDR1 is PRHDT and CDR2 is FYEKMQ in the germline V gene (reference sequence). Trimming left V 2 bases short and J 4 bases short, with 9 bases between. The length of the CDR3 is 14 residues.

This clonotype was seen more than once but under ten times. The V call is TRBV13, the J call TRBJ2-5, with a possible D match to TRBD2 (5 bases). This CDR3 region has 13 residues. V lost 5 bases, J lost 3 bases, and 10 bases lay in between. The germline CDR1 and CDR2 sequences are PRHDT and FYEKMQ (reference sequence). The CDR3 reads CASSPGSEETQYF. The CDR3 DNA is TGTGCCAGCAGCCCGGGATCGGAAGAGACCCAGTACTTC.

The chain recombines TRBV5-1 with TRBJ2-1; 10 bases align to TRBD1. Germline V gene data show CDR1 as SGHRS and CDR2 as YFSETQ. The CDR3 is 16 residues long. V gave up 0 bases and J gave up 10 bases; unmatched junction bases: 10. CDR3 coding DNA: TGCGCCAGCAGCTTGGAACTCGGGGGGACAGGGGTCGAGCAGTTCTTC. Translation: CASSLELGGTGVEQFF.

The genes are TRBV7-9 and TRBJ1-2; D gene uncertain. The CDR3 covers 16 residues. The V end was cut by 3 bases, the J end by 3 bases, with 17 bases between. Germline V gene lookup returns CDR1 SEHNR and CDR2 FQNEAQ (reference sequence). The CDR3 reads CASSLPSVEGDYGYTF. CDR3 bases: TGTGCCAGCAGCTTGCCCTCGGTGGAGGGAGACTATGGCTACACCTTC.

The gene calls are TRBV20-1 and TRBJ2-1, with D possibly TRBD1 on 6 matching bases. The CDR3 runs to 15 residues. V was trimmed by 1 base and J by 6 bases, leaving 16 bases between them. Germline V CDR1 and CDR2: DFQATT, SNEGSKA (reference sequence). The CDR3 DNA sequence: TGCAGTGCTAGAGCCGACAGGTGGGTCGTCAATGAGCAGTTCTTC. Translating it yields CSARADRWVVNEQFF.

The sample holds one count of this clonotype. V and J are TRBV4-1 and TRBJ2-7; D gene ambiguous. CDR3 length equals 14 residues. Germline V CDR1 and CDR2: MGHRA, YSYEKL. V lost 1 base and J 3 bases, leaving 10 bases between the germline ends. This CDR3 reads CASSQVGADYEQYF. DNA of the CDR3: TGCGCCAGCAGCCAAGTCGGCGCTGACTACGAGCAGTACTTC.

The chain couples TRBV24-1 to TRBJ2-4; D possibly corresponds to TRBD1 (6 bases). There are 15 residues in the CDR3. From germline, CDR1 is KGHDR and CDR2 SFDVKD. Trimming took 3 bases from V and 6 from J, leaving 14 bases between them. As DNA, the CDR3 is TGTGCCACCAGTGATCGTCAGGGGCCTGGAAACATTCAGTACTTC. This gives the protein CATSDRQGPGNIQYF.

This clonotype was seen ten or more times. V is TRBV6-5 and J is TRBJ1-2, with 9 bases aligning to TRBD1. This CDR3 is built from 14 residues. With 3 bases clipped from V and 2 bases from J, the junction kept 1 base outside the gene matches. Germline-derived CDR1 and CDR2 are MNHEY and SVGAGI. The DNA of the CDR3 is TGTGCCAGCAGTTATGGGACAGGGAACTATGGCTACACCTTC. Translation gives CASSYGTGNYGYTF.

This clonotype was counted only a few times. CDR3 coding DNA: TGCAGCGGAGGAGGGAACACTGAAGCTTTCTTT. Translating it yields CSGGGNTEAFF. This sequence joins TRBV29-1 and TRBJ1-1; the D is unclear. This CDR3 region has 11 residues. The germline V gene has CDR1 SQVTM and CDR2 ANQGSEA. Trimming removed 7 bases at V and 1 base at J, with 7 bases between.

This clonotype was observed a few times. The chain links TRBV5-1 to TRBJ2-7, with 8 bases aligning to TRBD1. V lost 2 bases to trimming and J lost 3 bases; unmatched junction nucleotides: 4. The CDR3 spans 14 residues. Looked up from germline, CDR1 is SGHRS and CDR2 is YFSETQ. The CDR3 is CASSFRTGFYEQYF. DNA for the CDR3: TGCGCCAGCAGCTTTAGGACAGGGTTCTACGAGCAGTACTTC.

The V gene is TRBV20-1, the J gene TRBJ2-7, with TRBD2 matching over 13 bases. CDR1 and CDR2 (germline): DFQATT, SNEGSKA (reference sequence). The V and J ends lost 0 bases and 1 base, in that order; junction bases with no gene match: 12. The CDR3 sequence is 19 residues long. The CDR3 region has the DNA TGCAGTGCTAGAGATCTTGGACTAGCGGGAGAAGGAGGGTCCTACGAGCAGTACTTC. Translated, it gives CSARDLGLAGEGGSYEQYF.

The chain joins TRBV24-1 to TRBJ2-1; 10 bases are a match to TRBD1. This CDR3 has 16 residues. Germline V gene sequence: CDR1 KGHDR, CDR2 SFDVKD. Unmatched junction bases numbered 6, after V lost 5 bases and J lost 3 bases. As DNA, the CDR3 is TGTGCCACCAGTGCCGCGACAGGGGGCATCTACAATGAGCAGTTCTTC. This codes for CATSAATGGIYNEQFF.

This clonotype has only a few counts. The CDR3 DNA sequence: TGTGCCAGTAGCATTCTAGTCGGCCCCGGGGAAGCTTTCTTT. This codes for CASSILVGPGEAFF. The V and J genes are TRBV19 and TRBJ1-1; D gene ambiguous. Trimming cost V 6 bases and J 8 bases, with 19 bases left between them. Germline values: CDR1 LNHDA, CDR2 SQIVND (reference sequence). The CDR3 is 14 residues long.

This chain uses TRBV7-9 with TRBJ2-1; no clear D. The CDR3 has 14 residues. V lost 0 bases, J lost 10 bases, and 13 bases lay in between. Germline assignment: CDR1 SEHNR and CDR2 FQNEAQ (reference sequence). This CDR3 is CASSLAPERFEQFF. Written as DNA, the CDR3 is TGTGCCAGCAGCTTAGCCCCGGAGCGTTTCGAGCAGTTCTTC.

This sequence joins TRBV20-1 and TRBJ2-3; 7 bases are a match to TRBD1. This CDR3 has 12 amino acids. The germline gives CDR1 DFQATT, CDR2 SNEGSKA (reference sequence). Trimming took 6 bases from V and 4 from J; bases not matched to a gene: 4. The CDR3 region is CSARQGPDTQYF. The DNA of the CDR3 is TGCAGTGCAAGACAGGGTCCAGATACGCAGTATTTT.

This clonotype was seen repeatedly, ten times or more. V usage is TRBV6-5 and J usage is TRBJ2-7; 7 nucleotides line up with TRBD1. V lost 0 bases to trimming and J lost 0 bases; unmatched junction nucleotides: 8. Germline CDR1 and CDR2: MNHEY and SVGAGI. The CDR3 sequence is 17 residues long. CDR3 amino acids: CASSYSNIAGGSYEQYF. Written as DNA, the CDR3 is TGTGCCAGCAGTTACTCGAACATAGCAGGGGGCTCCTACGAGCAGTACTTC.

In its sample, this clonotype was seen a few times. The rearrangement joins TRBV7-9 to TRBJ1-2; no reliable D call. The CDR3 is made up of 14 amino acids. Trimming took 3 bases from V and 0 from J, leaving 8 bases between them. CDR1 is SEHNR and CDR2 is FQNEAQ in the germline V gene (reference sequence). CDR3 sequence reads: CASSFPSANYGYTF. The CDR3 DNA sequence: TGTGCCAGCAGCTTTCCCTCAGCTAACTATGGCTACACCTTC. The full variable domain, with the rest looked up from reference TRBV7-9 and TRBJ1-2, is DTGVSQNPRHKITKRGQNVTFRCDPISEHNRLYWYRQTLGQGPEFLTYFQNEAQLEKSRLLSDRFSAERPKGSFSTLEIQRTEQGDSAMYLCASSFPSANYGYTFGSGTRLTVV.

The V call is TRBV7-9, the J call TRBJ2-5; TRBD1 matches 8 bases. The CDR3 covers 16 residues. Germline V gene lookup returns CDR1 SEHNR and CDR2 FQNEAQ (reference sequence). Losses at the gene ends were 5 bases for V and 4 bases for J; bases not matched to a gene: 12. CDR3 protein: CASSPPDRAGGETQYF. The CDR3 nucleotides are TGTGCCAGCAGCCCACCGGACAGGGCTGGTGGAGAGACCCAGTACTTC.

Only a few counts were recorded for this clonotype. This chain uses TRBV4-1 with TRBJ2-1; D gene unclear. The germline V gene encodes CDR1 MGHRA and CDR2 YSYEKL. The V end was cut by 1 base, the J end by 6 bases, with 16 bases between. There are 16 residues in the CDR3. Written as DNA, the CDR3 is TGCGCCAGCAGCCAAGGGGATAACCTGTACTCCAATGAGCAGTTCTTC. Its translation: CASSQGDNLYSNEQFF.

This clonotype was observed a handful of times. This rearrangement joins TRBV4-1 to TRBJ1-2, with TRBD1 as a possible D gene (5 bases). The germline gives CDR1 MGHRA, CDR2 YSYEKL. V was shortened by 6 bases and J by 5 bases, with 16 bases between the two germline ends. The CDR3 has 14 residues. CDR3 protein: CASSFPGTEYGYTF. In DNA form, the CDR3 reads TGCGCCAGCAGTTTCCCCGGGACGGAGTATGGCTACACCTTC.